The rows below give T cell receptor beta chains drawn from one sample of a study of cytomegalovirus exposure and HLA in healthy donors. TCRdb keeps only in-frame clones here, not all; method: immunoSEQ multiplex PCR. Found here are around 140,000 clones, approximately 80% of them singletons; the top ten hold roughly 9.7%. Sequencing input: PBMCs. The receptors shown here come from a woman in her fifties or sixties in good health and CMV-seropositive. Each CDR3 is given with its conserved first and last residue. The D gene is left open where the match is weak. Clone size is shown for a subset of rows, as once, few, many or a class of expanded clone.

TRBJ1-4	once	NA	TRBV7-9	CASSLGGTNEKLFF	TGTGCCAGCAGCTTAGGGGGCACTAATGAAAAACTGTTTTTT
TRBJ1-1	NA	TRBD1	TRBV7-9	CASSLTGGGSTEAFF	TGTGCCAGCAGCTTGACAGGGGGCGGCAGCACTGAAGCTTTCTTT
TRBJ2-1	few	TRBD1	TRBV6-1	CASTPTGGAYNEQFF	TGTGCCAGCACCCCAACAGGGGGTGCCTACAATGAGCAGTTCTTC
TRBJ1-6	NA	NA	TRBV4-1	CASSQESGAGFSYNSPLHF	TGCGCCAGCAGCCAAGAATCCGGTGCGGGTTTCTCCTATAATTCACCCCTCCACTTT
TRBJ1-2	NA	TRBD1	TRBV5-1	CASSSQGEGYYGYTF	TGCGCCAGCAGTTCACAGGGGGAGGGCTACTATGGCTACACCTTC
TRBJ1-1	NA	NA	TRBV19	CASSSGAGETEAFF	TGTGCCAGTAGTAGCGGGGCCGGCGAGACTGAAGCTTTCTTT
TRBJ2-2	few	TRBD2	TRBV11-2	CASSLAPTRGRKTGELFF	TGTGCCAGCAGCTTAGCCCCGACCCGCGGGAGAAAAACCGGGGAGCTGTTTTTT
TRBJ1-1	NA	NA	TRBV11-3	CASSLAQATNTEAFF	TGTGCCAGCAGCTTAGCTCAGGCAACCAACACTGAAGCTTTCTTT
TRBJ1-2	once	TRBD1	TRBV14	CASRDRLSYGYTF	TGTGCCAGCAGGGACAGGCTAAGCTATGGCTACACCTTC
TRBJ2-3	NA	NA	TRBV2	CASSEGIPRRQLQRADTQYF	TGTGCCAGCAGTGAAGGTATCCCCCGCCGACAGCTACAGCGAGCAGATACGCAGTATTTT
TRBJ2-3	few	TRBD2	TRBV4-1	CASSQEVAGATDTQYF	TGCGCCAGCAGCCAAGAGGTGGCGGGAGCCACAGATACGCAGTATTTT
TRBJ1-1	NA	NA	TRBV5-8	CASRRGVGAGVDTEAFF	TGTGCCAGCAGACGGGGGGTCGGGGCCGGGGTCGACACTGAAGCTTTCTTT
TRBJ1-3	NA	TRBD1	TRBV5-4	CASSDRDRLSGNTIYF	TGTGCCAGCAGCGATAGGGACAGGCTCTCTGGAAACACCATATATTTT
TRBJ2-7	NA	TRBD2	TRBV7-2	CASSPRRLAGEGEQYF	TGTGCCAGCAGCCCCCGGAGACTAGCGGGAGAGGGTGAGCAGTACTTC
TRBJ2-1	once	TRBD2	TRBV11-3	CASSGGGTGTYNEQFF	TGTGCCAGCAGTGGGGGAGGGACGGGAACCTACAATGAGCAGTTCTTC
TRBJ2-7	NA	TRBD2	TRBV6-1	CASRGLVDYEQYF	TGTGCCAGCCGGGGACTAGTGGACTACGAGCAGTACTTC
TRBJ2-5	NA	TRBD2	TRBV5-1	CASSISGSETQYF	TGCGCCAGCAGCATAAGCGGGAGCGAGACCCAGTACTTC
TRBJ2-6	NA	NA	TRBV18	CASSPELRGGSGANVLTF	TGTGCCAGCTCACCAGAATTAAGGGGTGGTTCTGGGGCCAACGTCCTGACTTTC
TRBJ1-5	few	NA	TRBV6-5	CASTQVSNQPQHF	TGTGCCAGCACGCAGGTTAGCAATCAGCCCCAGCATTTT